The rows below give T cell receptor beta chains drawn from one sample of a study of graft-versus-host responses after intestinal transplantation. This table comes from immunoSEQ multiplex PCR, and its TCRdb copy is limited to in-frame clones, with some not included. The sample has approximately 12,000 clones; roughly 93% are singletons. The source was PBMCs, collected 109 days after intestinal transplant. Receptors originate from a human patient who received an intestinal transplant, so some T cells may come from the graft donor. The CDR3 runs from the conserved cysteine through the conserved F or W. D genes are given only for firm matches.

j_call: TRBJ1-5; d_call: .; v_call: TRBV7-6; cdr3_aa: CASSFGSNQPQHF; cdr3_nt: TGTGCCAGCAGCTTCGGTAGCAATCAGCCCCAGCATTTT
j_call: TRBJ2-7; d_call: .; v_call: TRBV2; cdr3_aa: CASMRILPKYEQYF; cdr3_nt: TGTGCCAGCATGAGGATCTTGCCGAAATACGAGCAGTACTTC
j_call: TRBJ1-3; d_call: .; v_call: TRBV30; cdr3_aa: CAWSVPGYGNTIYF; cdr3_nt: TGTGCCTGGAGTGTACCAGGGTACGGAAACACCATATATTTT
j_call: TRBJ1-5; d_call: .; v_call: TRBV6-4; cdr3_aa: CASSDSSGRPQHF; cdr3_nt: TGTGCCAGCAGTGACTCGTCGGGCAGACCCCAGCATTTT
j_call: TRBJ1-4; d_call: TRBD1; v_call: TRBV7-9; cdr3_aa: CASSKNRGTQLFF; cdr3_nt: TGTGCCAGCAGCAAGAACAGGGGAACTCAACTGTTTTTT
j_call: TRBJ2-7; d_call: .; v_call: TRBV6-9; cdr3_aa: CASSQGLWPYEQYF; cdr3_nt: TGTGCCAGCAGTCAGGGGTTATGGCCCTACGAGCAGTACTTC
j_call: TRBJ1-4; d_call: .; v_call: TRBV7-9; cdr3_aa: CASSLALDLQGKLFF; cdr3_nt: TGTGCCAGCAGCTTAGCGCTCGATCTCCAGGGTAAACTGTTTTTT
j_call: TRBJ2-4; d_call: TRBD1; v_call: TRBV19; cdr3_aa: CASSPGQGVGQNIQYF; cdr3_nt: TGTGCCAGTAGCCCCGGACAGGGAGTGGGCCAAAACATTCAGTACTTC
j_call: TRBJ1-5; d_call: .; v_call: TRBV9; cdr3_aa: CASSNGGSNQPQHF; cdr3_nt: TGTGCCAGCAGCAACGGGGGCAGCAATCAGCCCCAGCATTTT
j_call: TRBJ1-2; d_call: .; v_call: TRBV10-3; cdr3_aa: CAISETQVANYGYTF; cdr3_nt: TGTGCCATCAGTGAGACGCAGGTAGCTAACTATGGCTACACCTTC
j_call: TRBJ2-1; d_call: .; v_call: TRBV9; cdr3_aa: CASSVLVGPYNEQFF; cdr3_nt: TGTGCCAGCAGTGTACTAGTGGGGCCCTACAATGAGCAGTTCTTC
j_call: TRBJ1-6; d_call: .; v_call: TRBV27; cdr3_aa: CASSLGLSNSPLHF; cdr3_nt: TGTGCCAGCAGTCTCGGACTGAGTAATTCACCCCTCCACTTT
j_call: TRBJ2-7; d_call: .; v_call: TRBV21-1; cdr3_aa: CASNTRGLTSGRAYEQYF; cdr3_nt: TGTGCCAGCAACACTAGGGGGTTGACTAGCGGGAGGGCCTACGAGCAGTACTTC
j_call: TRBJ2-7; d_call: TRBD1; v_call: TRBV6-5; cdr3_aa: CASKSGTGAYEQYF; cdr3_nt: TGTGCCAGCAAATCAGGGACAGGAGCCTACGAGCAGTACTTC
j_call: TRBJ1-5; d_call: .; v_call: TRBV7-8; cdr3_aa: CASSLDWGPPQGNQPQHF; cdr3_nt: TGTGCCAGCAGCTTAGATTGGGGGCCTCCTCAGGGCAATCAGCCCCAGCATTTT
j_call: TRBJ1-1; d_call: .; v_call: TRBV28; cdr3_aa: CASSLSPGIRTEAFF; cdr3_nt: TGTGCCAGCAGTTTATCCCCAGGGATAAGGACTGAAGCTTTCTTT
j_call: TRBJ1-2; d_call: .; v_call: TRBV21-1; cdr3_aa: CASSKRGHNYGYTF; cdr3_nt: TGTGCCAGCAGCAAGAGAGGGCATAACTATGGCTACACCTTC
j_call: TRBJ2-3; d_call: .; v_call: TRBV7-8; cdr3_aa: CASSLYLRLDGTDTQYF; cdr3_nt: TGTGCCAGCAGCTTATACCTTCGGCTAGATGGCACAGATACGCAGTATTTT
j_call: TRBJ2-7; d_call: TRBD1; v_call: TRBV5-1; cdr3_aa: CASSLNIPGQGLLVQYF; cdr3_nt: TGCGCCAGCAGCCTGAACATTCCGGGACAGGGGTTGTTGGTGCAGTACTTC
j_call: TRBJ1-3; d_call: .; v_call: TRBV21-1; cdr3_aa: CASRILMLQHARNTIYF; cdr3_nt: TGTGCCAGCAGGATATTGATGCTACAACACGCACGAAACACCATATATTTT
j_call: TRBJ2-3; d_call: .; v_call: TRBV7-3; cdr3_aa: CASSFTGTGGTDTQYF; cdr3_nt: TGTGCCAGCAGTTTTACAGGGACGGGCGGCACAGATACGCAGTATTTT
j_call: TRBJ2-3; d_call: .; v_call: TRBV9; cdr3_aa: CASSVGESTDTQYF; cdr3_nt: TGTGCCAGCAGCGTCGGGGAAAGCACAGATACGCAGTATTTT
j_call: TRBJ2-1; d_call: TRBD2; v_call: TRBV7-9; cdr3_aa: CASSPYGGSYNEQFF; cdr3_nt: TGTGCCAGCAGCCCCTACGGGGGGTCCTACAATGAGCAGTTCTTC
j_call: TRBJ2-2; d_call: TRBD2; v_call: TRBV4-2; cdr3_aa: CASSQDPPGLANTGELFF; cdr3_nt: TGTGCCAGCAGCCAAGACCCCCCGGGACTAGCGAACACCGGGGAGCTGTTTTTT
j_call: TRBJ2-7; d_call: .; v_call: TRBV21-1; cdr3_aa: CASSKVGTGGTEQYF; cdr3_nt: TGTGCCAGCAGCAAAGTTGGGACAGGGGGAACCGAGCAGTACTTC